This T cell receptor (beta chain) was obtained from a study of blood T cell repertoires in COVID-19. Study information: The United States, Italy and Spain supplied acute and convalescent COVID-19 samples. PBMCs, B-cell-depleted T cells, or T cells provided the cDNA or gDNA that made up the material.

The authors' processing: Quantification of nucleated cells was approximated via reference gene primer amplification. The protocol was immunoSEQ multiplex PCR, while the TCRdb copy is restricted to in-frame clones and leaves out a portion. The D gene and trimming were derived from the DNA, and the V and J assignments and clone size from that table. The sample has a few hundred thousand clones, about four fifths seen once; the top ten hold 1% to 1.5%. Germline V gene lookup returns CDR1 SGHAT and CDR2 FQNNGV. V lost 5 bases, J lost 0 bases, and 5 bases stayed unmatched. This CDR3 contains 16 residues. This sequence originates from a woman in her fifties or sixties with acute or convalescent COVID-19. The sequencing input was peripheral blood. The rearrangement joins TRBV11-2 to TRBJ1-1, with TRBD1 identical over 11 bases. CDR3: CASSRTGGLMNTEAFF. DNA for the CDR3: TGTGCCAGCAGCAGGACAGGGGGCCTCATGAACACTGAAGCTTTCTTT.